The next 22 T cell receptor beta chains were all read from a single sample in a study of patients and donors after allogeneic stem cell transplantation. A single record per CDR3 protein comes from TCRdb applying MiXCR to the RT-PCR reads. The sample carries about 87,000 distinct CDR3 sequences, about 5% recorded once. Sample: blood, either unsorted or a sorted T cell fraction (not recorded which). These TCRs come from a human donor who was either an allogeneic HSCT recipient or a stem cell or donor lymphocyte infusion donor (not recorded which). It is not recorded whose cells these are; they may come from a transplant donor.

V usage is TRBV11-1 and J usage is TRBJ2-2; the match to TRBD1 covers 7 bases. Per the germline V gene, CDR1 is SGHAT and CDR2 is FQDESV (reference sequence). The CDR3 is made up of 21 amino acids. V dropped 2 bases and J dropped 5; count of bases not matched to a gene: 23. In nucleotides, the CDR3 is TGTGCCAGCAGCTTACCCGGGACAGTGAAAGTTTTAGGAAGTTTAACCGGGGAGCTGTTTTTT. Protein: CASSLPGTVKVLGSLTGELFF.

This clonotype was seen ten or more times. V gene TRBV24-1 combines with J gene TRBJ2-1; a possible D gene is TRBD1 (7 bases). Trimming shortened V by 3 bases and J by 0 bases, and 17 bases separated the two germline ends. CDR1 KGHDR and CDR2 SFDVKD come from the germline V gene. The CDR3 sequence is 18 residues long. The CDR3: CATSDRTGGGGSYNEQFF. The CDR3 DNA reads TGTGCCACCAGTGATCGGACAGGAGGGGGTGGCTCCTACAATGAGCAGTTCTTC.

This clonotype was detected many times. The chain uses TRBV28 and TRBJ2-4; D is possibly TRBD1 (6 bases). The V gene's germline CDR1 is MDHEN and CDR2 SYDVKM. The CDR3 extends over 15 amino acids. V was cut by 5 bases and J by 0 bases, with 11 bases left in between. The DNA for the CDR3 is TGTGCCAGCAGTGTAGGACAGATAGCCAAAAACATTCAGTACTTC. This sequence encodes CASSVGQIAKNIQYF.

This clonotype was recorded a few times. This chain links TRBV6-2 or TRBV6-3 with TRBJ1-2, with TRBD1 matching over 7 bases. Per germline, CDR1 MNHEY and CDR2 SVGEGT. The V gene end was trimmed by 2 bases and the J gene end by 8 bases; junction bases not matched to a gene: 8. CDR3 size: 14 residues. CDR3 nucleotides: TGTGCCAGCAGTTACCTACAGGGGCCGCGGGGCTACACCTTC. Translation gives CASSYLQGPRGYTF.

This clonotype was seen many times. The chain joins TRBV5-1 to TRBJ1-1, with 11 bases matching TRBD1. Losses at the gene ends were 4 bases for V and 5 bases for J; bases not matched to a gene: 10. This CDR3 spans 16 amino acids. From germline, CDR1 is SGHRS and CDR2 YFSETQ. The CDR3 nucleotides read TGCGCCAGCAGCCGGGACAGGGGGGGTTCCGGAACTGAAGCTTTCTTT. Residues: CASSRDRGGSGTEAFF.

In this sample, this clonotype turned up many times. This CDR3 reads CASSQESTRGTEAFF. For the CDR3, the DNA is TGCGCCAGCAGCCAAGAAAGCACCAGGGGGACCGAAGCTTTCTTT. The chain is built from TRBV4-1 and TRBJ1-1; 7 nucleotides match TRBD1. This CDR3 comprises 15 residues. Germline CDR1 is MGHRA and CDR2 is YSYEKL. J gave up 8 bases and V 0 bases, and 9 bases lay outside the gene matches.

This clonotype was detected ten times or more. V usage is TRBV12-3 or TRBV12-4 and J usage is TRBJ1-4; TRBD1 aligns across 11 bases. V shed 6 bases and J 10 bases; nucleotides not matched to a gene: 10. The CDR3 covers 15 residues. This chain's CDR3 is CASSFQGQGVGKLFF. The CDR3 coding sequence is TGTGCCAGCAGCTTCCAGGGACAGGGGGTCGGAAAACTGTTTTTT.

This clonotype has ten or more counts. In DNA form, the CDR3 reads TGTGCCAGCAGCCTTTGGAGACTTCAAGGCCAGGGGTCTCAGCCCCAGCATTTT. It translates to CASSLWRLQGQGSQPQHF. The rearrangement uses TRBV5-6 and TRBJ1-5, with a weak D call TRBD1 (6 bases). Germline loops: CDR1 SGHDT, CDR2 YYEEEE. There are 18 residues in the CDR3. V lost 4 bases and J 6 bases, leaving 26 bases between the germline ends.

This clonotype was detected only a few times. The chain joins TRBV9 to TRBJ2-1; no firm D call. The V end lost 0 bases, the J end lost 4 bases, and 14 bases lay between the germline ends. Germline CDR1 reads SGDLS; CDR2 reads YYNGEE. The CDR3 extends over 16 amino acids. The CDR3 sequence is CASSVDFPGPYNEQFF. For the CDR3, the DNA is TGTGCCAGCAGCGTAGATTTCCCCGGGCCTTACAATGAGCAGTTCTTC.

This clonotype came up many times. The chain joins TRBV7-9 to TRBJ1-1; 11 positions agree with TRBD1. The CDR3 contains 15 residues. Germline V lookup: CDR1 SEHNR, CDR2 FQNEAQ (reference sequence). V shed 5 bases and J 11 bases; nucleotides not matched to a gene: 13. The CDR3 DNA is TGTGCCAGCAGCCTGACGGGACAGGGGGACCCAGGGGCTTTCTTT. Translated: CASSLTGQGDPGAFF.

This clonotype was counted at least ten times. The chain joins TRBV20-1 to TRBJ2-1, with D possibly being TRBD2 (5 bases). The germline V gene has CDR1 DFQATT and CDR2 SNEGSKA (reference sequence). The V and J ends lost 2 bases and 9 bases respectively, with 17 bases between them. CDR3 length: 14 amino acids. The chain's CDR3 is CSARNSPIRGEQFF. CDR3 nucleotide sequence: TGCAGTGCTAGAAACTCCCCAATACGGGGTGAGCAGTTCTTC.

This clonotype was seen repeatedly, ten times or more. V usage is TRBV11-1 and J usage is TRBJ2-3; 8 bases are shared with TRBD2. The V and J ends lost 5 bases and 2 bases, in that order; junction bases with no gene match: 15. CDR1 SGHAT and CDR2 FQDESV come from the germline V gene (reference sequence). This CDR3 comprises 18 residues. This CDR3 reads CASSPRQRGKNDTDTQYF. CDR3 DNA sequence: TGTGCCAGCAGCCCCCGTCAGCGGGGGAAGAACGACACAGATACGCAGTATTTT.

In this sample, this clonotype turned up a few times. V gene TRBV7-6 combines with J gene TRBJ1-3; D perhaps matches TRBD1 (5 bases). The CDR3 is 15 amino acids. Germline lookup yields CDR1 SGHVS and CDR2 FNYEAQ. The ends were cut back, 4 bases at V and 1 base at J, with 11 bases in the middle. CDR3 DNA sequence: TGTGCCAGCAGCTCCCCCAGGGCATCTGGAAACACCATATATTTT. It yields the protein CASSSPRASGNTIYF. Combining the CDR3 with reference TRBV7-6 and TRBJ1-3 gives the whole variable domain GAGVSQSPRYKVTKRGQDVALRCDPISGHVSLYWYRQALGQGPEFLTYFNYEAQQDKSGLPNDRFSAERPEGSISTLTIQRTEQRDSAMYRCASSSPRASGNTIYFGEGSWLTVV.

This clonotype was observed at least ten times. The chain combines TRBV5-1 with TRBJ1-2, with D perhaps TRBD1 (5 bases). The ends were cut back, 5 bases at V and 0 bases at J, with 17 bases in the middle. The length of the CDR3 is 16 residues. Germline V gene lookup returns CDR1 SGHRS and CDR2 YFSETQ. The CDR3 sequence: CASRYGTWEANYGYTF. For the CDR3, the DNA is TGCGCCAGCAGATATGGGACGTGGGAAGCTAACTATGGCTACACCTTC. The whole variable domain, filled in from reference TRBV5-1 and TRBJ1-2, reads KAGVTQTPRYLIKTRGQQVTLSCSPISGHRSVSWYQQTPGQGLQFLFEYFSETQRNKGNFPGRFSGRQFSNSRSEMNVSTLELGDSALYLCASRYGTWEANYGYTFGSGTRLTVV.

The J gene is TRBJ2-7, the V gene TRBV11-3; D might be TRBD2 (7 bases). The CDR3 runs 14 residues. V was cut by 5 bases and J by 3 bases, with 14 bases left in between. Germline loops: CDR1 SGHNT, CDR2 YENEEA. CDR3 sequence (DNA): TGTGCCAGCAGCCTCTCGGGGGGCCTCTACGAGCAGTACTTC. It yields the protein CASSLSGGLYEQYF.

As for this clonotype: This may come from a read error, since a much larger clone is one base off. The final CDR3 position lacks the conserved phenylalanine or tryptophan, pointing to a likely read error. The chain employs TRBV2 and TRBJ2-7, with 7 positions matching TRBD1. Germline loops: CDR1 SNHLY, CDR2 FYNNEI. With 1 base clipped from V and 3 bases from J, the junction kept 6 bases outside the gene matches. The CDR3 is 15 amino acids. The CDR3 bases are TGTGCCAGCAGTGAAGGACAGGGTGGAATCTACGAGCAGTACATC. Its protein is CASSEGQGGIYEQYI.

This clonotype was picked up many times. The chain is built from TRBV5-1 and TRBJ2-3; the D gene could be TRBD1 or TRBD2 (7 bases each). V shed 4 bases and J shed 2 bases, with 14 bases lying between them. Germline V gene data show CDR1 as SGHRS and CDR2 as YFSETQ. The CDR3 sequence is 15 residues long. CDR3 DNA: TGCGCCAGCAGCGCGGGGGACAGCCTCACAGATACGCAGTATTTT. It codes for CASSAGDSLTDTQYF.

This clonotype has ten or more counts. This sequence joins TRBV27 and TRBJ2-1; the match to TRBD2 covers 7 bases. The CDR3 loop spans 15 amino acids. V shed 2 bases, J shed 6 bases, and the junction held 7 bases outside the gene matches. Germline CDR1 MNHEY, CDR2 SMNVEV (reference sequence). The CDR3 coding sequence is TGTGCCAGCAGTTTAGCGGGAGTTGGTCTCAATGAGCAGTTCTTC. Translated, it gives CASSLAGVGLNEQFF.

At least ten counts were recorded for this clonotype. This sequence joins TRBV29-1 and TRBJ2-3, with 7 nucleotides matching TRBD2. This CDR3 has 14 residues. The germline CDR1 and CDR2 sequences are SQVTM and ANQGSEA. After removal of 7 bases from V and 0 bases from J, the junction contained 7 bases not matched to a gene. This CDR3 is CSESGTASTDTQYF. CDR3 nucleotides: TGCAGCGAGAGCGGGACGGCTAGCACAGATACGCAGTATTTT.

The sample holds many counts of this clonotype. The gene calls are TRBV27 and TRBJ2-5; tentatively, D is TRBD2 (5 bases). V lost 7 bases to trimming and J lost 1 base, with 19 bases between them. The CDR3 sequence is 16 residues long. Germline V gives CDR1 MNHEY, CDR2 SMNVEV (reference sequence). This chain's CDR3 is CASTNGLTKGQETQYF. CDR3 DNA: TGTGCCAGCACCAACGGGCTGACTAAGGGCCAAGAGACCCAGTACTTC.

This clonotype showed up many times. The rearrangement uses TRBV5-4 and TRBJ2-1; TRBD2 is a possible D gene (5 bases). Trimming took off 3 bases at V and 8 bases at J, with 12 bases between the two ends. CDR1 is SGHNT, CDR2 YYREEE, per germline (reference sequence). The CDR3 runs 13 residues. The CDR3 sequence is CASSSLGSDEQFF. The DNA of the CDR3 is TGTGCCAGCAGCTCCTTGGGGAGCGATGAGCAGTTCTTC.

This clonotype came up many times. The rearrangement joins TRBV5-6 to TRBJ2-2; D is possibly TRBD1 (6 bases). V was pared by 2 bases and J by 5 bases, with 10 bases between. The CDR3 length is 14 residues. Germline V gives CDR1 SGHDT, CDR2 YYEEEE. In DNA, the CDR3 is TGTGCCAGCAGCTTCAGGGGAATTACCGGGGAGCTGTTTTTT. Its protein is CASSFRGITGELFF.